The 2 T cell receptor beta chains reported below all come from one sample, sequenced in a study of neurological immune-mediated disorders. TCRdb called the 5' RACE reads again in MiXCR, with one record for every CDR3 protein. The data show fewer than 40,000 distinct CDR3 sequences, 4.5% to 7% seen once. The sequenced material came from CD4+ T cells from blood. These receptors were obtained from a woman aged 45-65 years in good health.

This clonotype was detected ten times or more. The genes are TRBV6-1 and TRBJ2-7, with D perhaps being TRBD1 or TRBD2 (5 bases each). This CDR3 contains 14 residues. Trimming took off 0 bases at V and 2 bases at J, with 8 bases between the two ends. Per germline, CDR1 MNHNS and CDR2 SASEGT. The CDR3 coding sequence is TGTGCCAGCAGTGAAGCTGAGGGGACCTACGAGCAGTACTTC. Encoded protein: CASSEAEGTYEQYF.

This clonotype showed up many times. V usage is TRBV5-1 and J usage is TRBJ1-5, with 7 bases identical to TRBD1. In germline, CDR1 is SGHRS, CDR2 YFSETQ. CDR3 length: 16 residues. V shed 0 bases, J shed 7 bases, and the junction held 10 bases outside the gene matches. CDR3 DNA sequence: TGCGCCAGCAGCTTGGAGGGGGCCCATTCCGGGCAGCCCCAGCATTTT. The encoded protein is CASSLEGAHSGQPQHF.